This TCR beta chain was found in a study of cytomegalovirus exposure and HLA in healthy donors. Concerning this clone itself: No antigen is known for it.

Trimming cost V 3 bases and J 6 bases; bases outside gene matches: 5. CDR1 is SGHVS, CDR2 FQNEAQ, per germline. CDR3 length equals 14 residues. Each donor was healthy, and each was a bone marrow donor. With 60 Vbeta and 13 Jbeta primers, the PCR was carried out. In the original analysis: Tens of millions of unique TCR beta chains, 9 million to 11 million shared, were counted in a later analysis. Libraries were prepared by immunoSEQ multiplex PCR; TCRdb keeps only in-frame clonotypes and omits some of them. D and trimming come from the DNA, and the V and J calls and clone size come from that table. The table lists about 200,000 clones, roughly 72% of them singletons. Study results and caveats: The analysis excluded some indistinguishable V segments, including TRBV6-2 and TRBV6-3. Trimming of TCR beta V- and J-genes showed a link, identified in a later analysis, to a missense DCLRE1C variant.

The sequencing input was PBMCs. This chain uses TRBV7-8 with TRBJ2-1, with 7 bases aligning to TRBD2. The receptor was isolated from a man in his thirties or forties in good health and CMV-seronegative. CDR3 sequence reads: CASSLGGELNEQFF. The CDR3 DNA reads as TGTGCCAGCAGCTTGGGGGGGGAACTCAATGAGCAGTTCTTC.